The present T cell receptor (beta chain) was sequenced within a study of blood T cell repertoires in COVID-19. At the level of the study: COVID-19 samples, acute and convalescent, were from the United States, Italy and Spain. PBMCs, B-cell-depleted T cells, or T cells provided the cDNA or gDNA that made up the material.

The CDR3 has 15 residues. Germline CDR1 is KGHSH and CDR2 is LQKENI. V lost 3 bases, J lost 1 base, and 4 bases stayed unmatched. Authors' processing steps: Estimation of nucleated cell counts relied on the amplification of reference gene primers. Method: immunoSEQ multiplex PCR; TCRdb's copy keeps in-frame clones and lacks some. The DNA gave D and trimming, while V, J and clone size come from that table. The sample shows a few hundred thousand clones, roughly 80% of them seen only once. The sequence was collected from a woman in her 30s who had recovered from COVID-19. V gene TRBV18 combines with J gene TRBJ2-7; TRBD1 aligns across 9 bases. Sequencing input: peripheral blood. Here the CDR3 reads CASSPLDRGSYEQYF. The CDR3 DNA reads as TGTGCCAGCTCACCCTTGGACAGGGGATCCTACGAGCAGTACTTC. The variable domain in full, with the rest retrieved from reference TRBV18 and TRBJ2-7, is NAGVMQNPRHLVRRRGQEARLRCSPMKGHSHVYWYRQLPEEGLKFMVYLQKENIIDESGMPKERFSAEFPKEGPSILRIQQVVRGDSAAYFCASSPLDRGSYEQYFGPGTRLTVT.